This T cell receptor (beta chain) was sequenced during a study of blood T cell repertoires in COVID-19. Overall study context: Samples of COVID-19 (acute and convalescent) were obtained from the United States, Italy and Spain.

In the source study's methods: Estimation of nucleated cell counts was performed using reference gene primer amplification. Sequenced by immunoSEQ multiplex PCR; TCRdb stores in-frame clones only, minus some. That table supplies the V and J calls and clone size; D and trimming were determined from the DNA. Here the sample spans 25,000 to 35,000 clones, 75% to 90% being singletons. Germline loops: CDR1 LNHDA, CDR2 SQIVND (reference sequence). Trimming removed 3 bases from V and 8 bases from J, with 19 bases in between. This CDR3 has 16 residues. The sequence came from a human donor in a cohort sampled during active COVID-19. This sequence joins TRBV19 and TRBJ1-4, with a weak D call TRBD1 (5 bases). The sequencing sample was made of peripheral blood. Here the CDR3 reads CASSIVAGRGKEKLFF. The DNA of the CDR3 is TGTGCCAGTAGTATCGTCGCAGGGCGAGGTAAAGAAAAACTGTTTTTT.